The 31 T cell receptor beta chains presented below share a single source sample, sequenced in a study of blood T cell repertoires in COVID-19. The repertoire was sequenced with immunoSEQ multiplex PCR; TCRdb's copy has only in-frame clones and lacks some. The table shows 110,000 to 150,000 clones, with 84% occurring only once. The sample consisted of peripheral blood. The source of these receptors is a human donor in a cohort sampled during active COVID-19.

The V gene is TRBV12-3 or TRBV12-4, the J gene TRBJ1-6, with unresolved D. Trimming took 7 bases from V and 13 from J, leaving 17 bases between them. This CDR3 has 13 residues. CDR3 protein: CASTLGTQRPLHF. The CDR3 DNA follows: TGTGCCAGCACCCTAGGTACTCAACGGCCCCTCCACTTT.

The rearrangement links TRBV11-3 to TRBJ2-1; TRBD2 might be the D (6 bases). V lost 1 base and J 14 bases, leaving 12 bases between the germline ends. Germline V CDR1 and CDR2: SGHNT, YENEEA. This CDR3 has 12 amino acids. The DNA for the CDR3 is TGTGCCAGCAGCTTAGGAGCTGGAGGGAAGTTCTTC. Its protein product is CASSLGAGGKFF.

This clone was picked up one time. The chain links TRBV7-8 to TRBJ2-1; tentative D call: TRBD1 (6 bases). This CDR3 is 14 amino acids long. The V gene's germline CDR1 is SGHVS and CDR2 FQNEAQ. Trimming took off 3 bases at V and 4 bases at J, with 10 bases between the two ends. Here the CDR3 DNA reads TGTGCCAGCAGCTTCCGGGACACTTACAATGAGCAGTTCTTC. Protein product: CASSFRDTYNEQFF.

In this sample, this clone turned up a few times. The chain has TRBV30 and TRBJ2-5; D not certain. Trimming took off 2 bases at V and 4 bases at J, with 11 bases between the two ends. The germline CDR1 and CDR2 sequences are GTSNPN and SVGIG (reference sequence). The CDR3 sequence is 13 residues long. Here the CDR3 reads CAWSSSLGETQYF. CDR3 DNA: TGTGCCTGGAGTAGCAGTCTAGGAGAGACCCAGTACTTC.

The CDR3 nucleotides read TGTGCCATCCAACCCGGGACAGGAAACTACGAGCAGTACGTC. It encodes CAIQPGTGNYEQYV. This chain links TRBV10-3 with TRBJ2-7; 8 bases map to TRBD1. V trimming: 8 bases; J trimming: 3 bases; junction bases outside the gene matches: 9. The CDR3 totals 14 residues. Germline CDR1 and CDR2: ENHRY and SYGVKD.

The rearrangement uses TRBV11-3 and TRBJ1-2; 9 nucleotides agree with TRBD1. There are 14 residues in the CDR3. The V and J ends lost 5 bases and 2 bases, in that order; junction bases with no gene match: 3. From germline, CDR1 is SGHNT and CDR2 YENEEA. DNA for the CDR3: TGTGCCAGCAGCCCCGGGACAGGGAACTATGGCTACACCTTC. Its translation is CASSPGTGNYGYTF. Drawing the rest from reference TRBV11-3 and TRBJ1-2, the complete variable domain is EAGVVQSPRYKIIEKKQPVAFWCNPISGHNTLYWYLQNLGQGPELLIRYENEEAVDDSQLPKDRFSAERLKGVDSTLKIQPAELGDSAVYLCASSPGTGNYGYTFGSGTRLTVV.

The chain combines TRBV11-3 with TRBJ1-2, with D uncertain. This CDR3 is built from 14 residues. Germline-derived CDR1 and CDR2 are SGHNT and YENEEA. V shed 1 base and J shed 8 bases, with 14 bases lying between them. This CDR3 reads CASSLGSGLGGYTF. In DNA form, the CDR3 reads TGTGCCAGCAGCTTAGGTTCTGGGCTCGGAGGCTACACCTTC.

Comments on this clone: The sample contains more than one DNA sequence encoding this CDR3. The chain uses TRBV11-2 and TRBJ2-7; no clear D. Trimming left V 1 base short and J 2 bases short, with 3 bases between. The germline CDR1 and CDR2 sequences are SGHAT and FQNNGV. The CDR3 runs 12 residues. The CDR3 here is CASSLGAYEQYF. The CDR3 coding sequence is TGTGCCAGCAGCTTAGGCGCCTACGAGCAGTACTTC. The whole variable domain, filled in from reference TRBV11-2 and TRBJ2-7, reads EAGVAQSPRYKIIEKRQSVAFWCNPISGHATLYWYQQILGQGPKLLIQFQNNGVVDDSQLPKDRFSAERLKGVDSTLKIQPAKLEDSAVYLCASSLGAYEQYFGPGTRLTVT.

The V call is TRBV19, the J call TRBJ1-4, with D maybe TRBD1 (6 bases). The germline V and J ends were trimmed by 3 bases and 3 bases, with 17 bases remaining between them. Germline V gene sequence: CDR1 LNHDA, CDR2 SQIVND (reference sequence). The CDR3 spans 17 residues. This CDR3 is CASSISGATSANEKLFF. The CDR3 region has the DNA TGTGCCAGTAGTATTTCAGGGGCCACCTCGGCTAATGAAAAACTGTTTTTT.

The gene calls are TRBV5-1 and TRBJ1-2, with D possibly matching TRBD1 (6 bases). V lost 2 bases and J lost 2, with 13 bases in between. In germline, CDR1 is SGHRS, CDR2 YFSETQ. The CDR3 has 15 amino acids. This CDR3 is CASSLTGQTNYGYTF. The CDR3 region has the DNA TGCGCCAGCAGCTTAACCGGACAGACAAACTATGGCTACACCTTC. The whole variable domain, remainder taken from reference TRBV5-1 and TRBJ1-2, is KAGVTQTPRYLIKTRGQQVTLSCSPISGHRSVSWYQQTPGQGLQFLFEYFSETQRNKGNFPGRFSGRQFSNSRSEMNVSTLELGDSALYLCASSLTGQTNYGYTFGSGTRLTVV.

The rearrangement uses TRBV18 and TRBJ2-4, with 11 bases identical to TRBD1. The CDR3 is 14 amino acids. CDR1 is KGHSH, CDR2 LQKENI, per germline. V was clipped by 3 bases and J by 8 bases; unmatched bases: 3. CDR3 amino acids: CASSPGQGAHIQYF. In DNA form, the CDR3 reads TGTGCCAGCTCACCCGGACAGGGGGCACACATTCAGTACTTC.

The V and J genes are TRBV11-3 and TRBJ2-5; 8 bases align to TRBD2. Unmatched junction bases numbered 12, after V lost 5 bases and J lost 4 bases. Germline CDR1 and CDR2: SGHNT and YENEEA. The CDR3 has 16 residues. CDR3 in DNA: TGTGCCAGCAGCGCCGGGACTAGTGCGCCTGGAGAGACCCAGTACTTC. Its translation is CASSAGTSAPGETQYF.

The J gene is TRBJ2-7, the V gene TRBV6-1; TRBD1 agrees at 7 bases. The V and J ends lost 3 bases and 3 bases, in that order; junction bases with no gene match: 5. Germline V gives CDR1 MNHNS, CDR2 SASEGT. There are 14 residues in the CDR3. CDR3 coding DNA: TGTGCCAGCAGTGATAGGGCAGGGGGCTACGAGCAGTACGTC. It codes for CASSDRAGGYEQYV.

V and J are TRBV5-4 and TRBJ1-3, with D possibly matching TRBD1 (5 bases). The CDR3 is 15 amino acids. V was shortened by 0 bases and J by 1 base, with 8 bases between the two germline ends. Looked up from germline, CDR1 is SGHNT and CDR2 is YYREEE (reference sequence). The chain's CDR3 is CASSLGAGSGNTIYF. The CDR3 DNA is TGTGCCAGCAGCTTGGGCGCAGGGTCTGGAAACACCATATATTTT.

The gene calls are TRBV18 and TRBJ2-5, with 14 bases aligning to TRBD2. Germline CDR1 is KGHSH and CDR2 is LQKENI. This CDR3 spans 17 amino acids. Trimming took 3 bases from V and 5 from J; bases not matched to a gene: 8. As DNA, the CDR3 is TGTGCCAGCTCACCCCCCGGGACTAGCGGGAGACGGGAGACCCAGTACTTC. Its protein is CASSPPGTSGRRETQYF.

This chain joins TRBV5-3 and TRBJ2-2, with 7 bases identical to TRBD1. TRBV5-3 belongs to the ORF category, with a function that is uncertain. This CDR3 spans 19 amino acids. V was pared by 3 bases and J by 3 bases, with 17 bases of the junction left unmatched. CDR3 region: CARSSDRPYRRWDTGELFF. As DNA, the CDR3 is TGTGCCAGAAGCTCGGACAGGCCATATCGCCGGTGGGACACCGGGGAGCTGTTTTTT.

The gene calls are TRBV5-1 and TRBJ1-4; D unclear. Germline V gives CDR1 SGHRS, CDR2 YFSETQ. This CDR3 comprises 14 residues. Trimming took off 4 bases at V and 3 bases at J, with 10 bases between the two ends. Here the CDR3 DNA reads TGCGCCAGCAGCGAAGGAGTAGCTAATGAAAAACTGTTTTTT. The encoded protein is CASSEGVANEKLFF.

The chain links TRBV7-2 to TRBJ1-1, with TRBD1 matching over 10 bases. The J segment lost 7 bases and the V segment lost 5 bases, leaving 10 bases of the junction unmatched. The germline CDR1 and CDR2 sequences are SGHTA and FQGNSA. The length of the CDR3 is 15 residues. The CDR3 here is CASSRRQGAGDEAFF. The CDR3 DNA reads TGTGCCAGCAGCAGAAGACAGGGGGCGGGGGATGAAGCTTTCTTT.

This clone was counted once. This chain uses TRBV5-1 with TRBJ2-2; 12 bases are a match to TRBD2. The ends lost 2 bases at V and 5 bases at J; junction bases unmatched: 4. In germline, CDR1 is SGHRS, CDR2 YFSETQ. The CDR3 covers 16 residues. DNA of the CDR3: TGCGCCAGCAGCTTATGGGGGACTAGCGGGACCGGGGAGCTGTTTTTT. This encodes CASSLWGTSGTGELFF.

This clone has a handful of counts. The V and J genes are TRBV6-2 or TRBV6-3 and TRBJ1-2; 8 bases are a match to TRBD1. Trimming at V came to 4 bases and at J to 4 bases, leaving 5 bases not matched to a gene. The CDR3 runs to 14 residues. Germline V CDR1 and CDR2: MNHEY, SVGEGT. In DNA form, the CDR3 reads TGTGCCAGCAGTTCCCCAACAGGGGGCTATGGCTACACCTTC. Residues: CASSSPTGGYGYTF.

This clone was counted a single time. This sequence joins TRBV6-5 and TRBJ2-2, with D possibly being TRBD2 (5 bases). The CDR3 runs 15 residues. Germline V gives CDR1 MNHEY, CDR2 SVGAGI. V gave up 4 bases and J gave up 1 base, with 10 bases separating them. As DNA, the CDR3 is TGTGCCAGCAGTTCGGACGGGATGAACACCGGGGAGCTGTTTTTT. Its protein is CASSSDGMNTGELFF.

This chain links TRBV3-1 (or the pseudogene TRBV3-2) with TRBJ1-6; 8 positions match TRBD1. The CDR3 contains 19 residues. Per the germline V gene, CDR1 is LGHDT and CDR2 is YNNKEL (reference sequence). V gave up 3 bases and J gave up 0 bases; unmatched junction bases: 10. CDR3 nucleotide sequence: TGTGCCAGCAGCCACAGGGGGCCACCAGGGAGCTCCTATAATTCACCCCTCCACTTT. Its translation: CASSHRGPPGSSYNSPLHF.

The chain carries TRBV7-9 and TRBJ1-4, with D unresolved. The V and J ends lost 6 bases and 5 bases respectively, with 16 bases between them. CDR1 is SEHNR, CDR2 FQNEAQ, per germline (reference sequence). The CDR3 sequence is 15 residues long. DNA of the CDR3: TGTGCCAGCAGTTACTACAGCGGGTTAAATGAAAAACTGTTTTTT. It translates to CASSYYSGLNEKLFF.

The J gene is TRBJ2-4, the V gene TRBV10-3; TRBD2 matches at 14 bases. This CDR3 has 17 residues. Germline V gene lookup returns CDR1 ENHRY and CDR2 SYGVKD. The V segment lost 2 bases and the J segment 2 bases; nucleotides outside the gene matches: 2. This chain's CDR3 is CAISEGTSGSSKNIQYF. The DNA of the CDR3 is TGTGCCATCAGTGAGGGGACTAGCGGGAGTTCCAAAAACATTCAGTACTTC.

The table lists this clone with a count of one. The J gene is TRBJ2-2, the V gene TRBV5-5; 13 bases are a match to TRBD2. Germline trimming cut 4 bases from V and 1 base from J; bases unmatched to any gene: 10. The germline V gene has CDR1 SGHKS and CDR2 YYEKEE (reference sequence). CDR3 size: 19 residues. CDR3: CASSRELAGGPGNTGELFF. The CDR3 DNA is TGTGCCAGCAGCCGCGAACTAGCGGGAGGGCCGGGGAACACCGGGGAGCTGTTTTTT. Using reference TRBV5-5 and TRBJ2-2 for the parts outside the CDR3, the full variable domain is DAGVTQSPTHLIKTRGQQVTLRCSPISGHKSVSWYQQVLGQGPQFIFQYYEKEERGRGNFPDRFSARQFPNYSSELNVNALLLGDSALYLCASSRELAGGPGNTGELFFGEGSRLTVL.

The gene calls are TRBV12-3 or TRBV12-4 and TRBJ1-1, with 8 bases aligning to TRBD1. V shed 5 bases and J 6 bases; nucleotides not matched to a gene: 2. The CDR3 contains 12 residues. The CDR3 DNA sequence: TGTGCCAGCAGTATGACAGGGGCTGAAGCTTTCTTT. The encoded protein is CASSMTGAEAFF.

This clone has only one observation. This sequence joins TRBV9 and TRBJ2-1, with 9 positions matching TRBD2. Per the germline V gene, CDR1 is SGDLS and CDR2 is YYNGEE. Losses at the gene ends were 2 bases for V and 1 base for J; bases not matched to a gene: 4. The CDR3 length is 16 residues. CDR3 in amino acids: CASSVGTSYSYNEQFF. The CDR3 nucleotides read TGTGCCAGCAGCGTGGGGACTAGCTATTCCTACAATGAGCAGTTCTTC.

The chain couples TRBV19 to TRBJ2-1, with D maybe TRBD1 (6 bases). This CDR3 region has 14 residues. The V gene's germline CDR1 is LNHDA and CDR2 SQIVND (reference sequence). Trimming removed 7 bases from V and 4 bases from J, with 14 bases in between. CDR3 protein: CASNKDSRYNEQFF. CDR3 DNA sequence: TGTGCCAGTAACAAGGACAGCAGATACAATGAGCAGTTCTTC.

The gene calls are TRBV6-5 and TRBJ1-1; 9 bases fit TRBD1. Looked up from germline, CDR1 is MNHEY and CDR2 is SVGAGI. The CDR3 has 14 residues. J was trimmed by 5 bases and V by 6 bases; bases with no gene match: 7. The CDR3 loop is CASSTGTGRTEAFF. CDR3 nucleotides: TGTGCCAGCAGCACCGGGACAGGGAGGACTGAAGCTTTCTTT.

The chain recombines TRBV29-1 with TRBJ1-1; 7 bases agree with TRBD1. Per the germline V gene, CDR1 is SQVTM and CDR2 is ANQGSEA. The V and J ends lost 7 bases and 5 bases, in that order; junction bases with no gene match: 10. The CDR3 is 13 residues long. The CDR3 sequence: CSAVTGSGTEAFF. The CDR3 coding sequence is TGCAGCGCCGTGACAGGGTCGGGGACTGAAGCTTTCTTT.

The DNA of the CDR3 is TGCGCCAGCAGCCAAGGTTCACCAGGGGCGGGGGGCTATGGCTACACCTTC. Amino acid sequence: CASSQGSPGAGGYGYTF. The J gene is TRBJ1-2, the V gene TRBV4-3; weak D call: TRBD1 (6 bases). The germline V gene encodes CDR1 LGHNA and CDR2 YSLEER. The ends were cut back, 1 base at V and 4 bases at J, with 19 bases in the middle. This CDR3 spans 17 amino acids.